One and the same sample provided the 30 T cell receptor beta chains below, sequenced in a study of blood T cells in healthy people across ages. Next came a second PCR, run for about 7 to 12 cycles, which used a sample-barcoded 5' primer along with a J-beta primer mix. TCRdb re-derived calls from the 5' RACE reads in MiXCR, one entry per CDR3 protein. Among around 400,000 distinct CDR3 sequences listed, roughly half were seen once. The source material was blood. The receptor set was obtained from a man between 60 and 75 years old in good health.

This clonotype was picked up a small number of times. V gene TRBV5-1 combines with J gene TRBJ2-4, with D perhaps matching TRBD2 (5 bases). Germline assignment: CDR1 SGHRS and CDR2 YFSETQ. V was shortened by 5 bases and J by 5 bases, with 11 bases between the two germline ends. The CDR3 contains 13 residues. CDR3 in DNA: TGCGCCAGCAGACGAGGACTCGAAAACATTCAGTACTTC. It yields the protein CASRRGLENIQYF.

This clonotype appeared a few times. CDR3 sequence: CASSDKNEQYF. The CDR3 DNA reads TGCGCCAGCAGTGACAAAAACGAGCAGTACTTC. The chain employs TRBV10-1 and TRBJ2-7; D not certain. CDR1 is WNHNN, CDR2 SYGVQD, per germline (reference sequence). Trimming left V 3 bases short and J 5 bases short, with 5 bases between. This CDR3 has 11 amino acids.

The chain is built from TRBV2 and TRBJ2-5, with D maybe TRBD2 (5 bases). Per the germline V gene, CDR1 is SNHLY and CDR2 is FYNNEI. Trimming pared 5 bases from V and 14 bases from J, leaving 24 bases between. CDR3 size: 14 residues. The CDR3 region is CASSSRPGTNPKYF. CDR3 DNA: TGTGCCAGCAGTTCCCGACCGGGAACCAACCCGAAATACTTC.

The V and J genes are TRBV7-2 and TRBJ2-1; the D gene is possibly TRBD2 (5 bases). Germline V CDR1 and CDR2: SGHTA, FQGNSA. CDR3 size: 14 residues. V lost 0 bases and J lost 9, with 12 bases in between. This CDR3 is CASSLAGEAVEQFF. As DNA, the CDR3 is TGTGCCAGCAGCTTAGCGGGAGAGGCCGTTGAGCAGTTCTTC.

On this clonotype itself: The junction does not match germline at one end; this may be a read error. DNA for the CDR3: TGTGCCAGCAGTTCCCAGGGGTACGGGCAGTACTTC. Translated: CASSSQGYGQYF. The V call is TRBV7-6, the J call TRBJ2-7; maybe TRBD1 (6 bases). Per germline, CDR1 SGHVS and CDR2 FNYEAQ. CDR3 size: 12 residues.

Turning to this clonotype: A much larger clone lies one base from this, so it may be a read error. V is TRBV12-3 or TRBV12-4 and J is TRBJ2-6, with 8 bases matching TRBD1. J lost 4 bases, V lost 1 base, and 9 bases had no gene match. This CDR3 spans 18 amino acids. CDR3 sequence reads: CASSLGQGARRGANVLTF. In DNA form, the CDR3 reads TGTGCCAGCAGTTTAGGCCAGGGGGCCCGCCGGGGGGCCAACGTCCTGACTTTC.

There are many counts of this clonotype. The gene calls are TRBV28 and TRBJ2-5; 9 positions agree with TRBD1. The V and J ends lost 3 bases and 3 bases, in that order; junction bases with no gene match: 5. This CDR3 comprises 15 residues. Germline values: CDR1 MDHEN, CDR2 SYDVKM. CDR3 in amino acids: CASSLDRGREETQYF. Written as DNA, the CDR3 is TGTGCCAGCAGTTTGGACAGGGGTCGCGAAGAGACCCAGTACTTC.

This clonotype has a count of ten or more. The V gene is TRBV20-1, the J gene TRBJ2-1; TRBD2 aligns across 9 bases. Germline V gives CDR1 DFQATT, CDR2 SNEGSKA (reference sequence). The length of the CDR3 is 17 residues. V was clipped by 1 base and J by 0 bases; unmatched bases: 7. The CDR3 DNA follows: TGCAGTGCTAGAGGCGGGGGGGAGACCACCTCCTACAATGAGCAGTTCTTC. Protein sequence: CSARGGGETTSYNEQFF.

The V and J genes are TRBV10-3 and TRBJ1-1; D unresolved. Germline CDR1 is ENHRY and CDR2 is SYGVKD. The V end was cut by 3 bases, the J end by 1 base, with 15 bases between. There are 16 residues in the CDR3. The CDR3 sequence is CAISDRVSTGNTEAFF. The CDR3 DNA reads as TGTGCCATCAGTGATAGGGTCAGCACGGGGAACACTGAAGCTTTCTTT.

This clonotype was counted between two and nine times. V and J are TRBV27 and TRBJ2-3; 8 bases agree with TRBD2. V lost 9 bases and J lost 3; bases outside the gene matches: 2. The CDR3 has 12 residues. CDR1 is MNHEY, CDR2 SMNVEV, per germline (reference sequence). CDR3 protein: CASRGGTDTQYF. CDR3 DNA: TGTGCCAGTCGGGGGGGGACAGATACGCAGTATTTT.

This clonotype was observed at least ten times. The CDR3 here is CSVAGQSYEQYF. Written as DNA, the CDR3 is TGCAGCGTTGCGGGACAGTCCTACGAGCAGTACTTC. The rearrangement joins TRBV29-1 to TRBJ2-7, with TRBD1 matching 7 bases. The CDR3 extends over 12 amino acids. Trimming took 4 bases from V and 1 from J; bases not matched to a gene: 1. Germline CDR1 is SQVTM and CDR2 is ANQGSEA.

This clonotype was observed a few times. This chain connects TRBV9 to TRBJ2-7; possible D gene TRBD2, 6 bases. Trimming left V 5 bases short and J 3 bases short, with 18 bases between. The CDR3 consists of 15 residues. Germline V gene sequence: CDR1 SGDLS, CDR2 YYNGEE. The CDR3 loop reads CASSAGPDSYYEQYF. The CDR3 coding sequence is TGTGCCAGCAGTGCGGGACCTGACTCCTACTACGAGCAGTACTTC. The entire variable domain, with the rest obtained from reference TRBV9 and TRBJ2-7, is as follows: DSGVTQTPKHLITATGQRVTLRCSPRSGDLSVYWYQQSLDQGLQFLIQYYNGEERAKGNILERFSAQQFPDLHSELNLSSLELGDSALYFCASSAGPDSYYEQYFGPGTRLTVT.

The chain is built from TRBV7-2 and TRBJ1-4, with 7 bases aligning to TRBD1. This CDR3 spans 15 amino acids. Germline values: CDR1 SGHTA, CDR2 FQGNSA. V trimming: 7 bases; J trimming: 3 bases; junction bases outside the gene matches: 8. Written as DNA, the CDR3 is TGTGCCAGCACCATGTCCAGGGGGGCTAATGAAAAACTGTTTTTT. This codes for CASTMSRGANEKLFF.

This clonotype has a count of ten or more. This sequence joins TRBV7-2 and TRBJ2-1, with TRBD2 matching over 8 bases. The CDR3 runs to 14 residues. Germline trimming cut 7 bases from V and 6 bases from J; bases unmatched to any gene: 8. Germline lookup yields CDR1 SGHTA and CDR2 FQGNSA. CDR3 protein: CASTPLAGGNEQFF. The DNA for the CDR3 is TGTGCCAGCACCCCCTTGGCGGGAGGCAATGAGCAGTTCTTC.

The rearrangement joins TRBV20-1 to TRBJ2-1, with no clear D. Germline CDR1 is DFQATT and CDR2 is SNEGSKA (reference sequence). The V gene lost 6 bases and the J gene lost 3 bases, with 12 bases spanning the gap. This CDR3 comprises 13 residues. CDR3 DNA: TGCAGTGCCCACGACTCCTACTACAATGAGCAGTTCTTC. This gives the protein CSAHDSYYNEQFF.

The CDR3 loop reads CASSLAGVSEQFF. The CDR3 nucleotides are TGTGCCAGCAGTTTAGCGGGAGTATCTGAGCAGTTCTTC. The gene calls are TRBV28 and TRBJ2-1; TRBD2 aligns across 7 bases. The CDR3 loop spans 13 amino acids. Germline V gene data show CDR1 as MDHEN and CDR2 as SYDVKM. The J segment lost 9 bases and the V segment lost 2 bases, leaving 4 bases of the junction unmatched.

In the case of this clonotype: One base away lies a much larger clone, so this may be a sequencing read error. The V and J genes are TRBV27 and TRBJ2-6; possible D gene TRBD2, 5 bases. The CDR3 covers 18 residues. Per the germline V gene, CDR1 is MNHEY and CDR2 is SMNVEV (reference sequence). CDR3: CTSSLSGASSSGANVLTF. The CDR3 DNA follows: TGTACCAGCAGTTTATCTGGTGCTAGCTCCTCCGGGGCCAACGTCCTGACTTTC.

The rearrangement links TRBV10-3 to TRBJ1-5; D gene uncertain. The CDR3 sequence is 12 residues long. V was pared by 6 bases and J by 4 bases, with 7 bases between. The germline V gene has CDR1 ENHRY and CDR2 SYGVKD. The CDR3 loop is CAIRGGNQPQHF. Here the CDR3 DNA reads TGTGCCATCAGGGGCGGGAATCAGCCCCAGCATTTT.

This clonotype came up a few times. This chain joins TRBV29-1 and TRBJ1-4, with 7 bases matching TRBD1. CDR1 is SQVTM and CDR2 is ANQGSEA in the germline V gene. The junction had 8 bases not matched to a gene; V was cut back by 4 bases and J by 0 bases. CDR3 size: 16 residues. The CDR3 bases are TGCAGCGTTGCAGTGACAGGGACGGCAACTAATGAAAAACTGTTTTTT. Translating gives CSVAVTGTATNEKLFF.

This clonotype was counted a few times. The V call is TRBV20-1, the J call TRBJ2-3; D might be TRBD2 (6 bases). This CDR3 is built from 15 residues. The ends were cut back, 6 bases at V and 5 bases at J, with 21 bases in the middle. The germline CDR1 and CDR2 sequences are DFQATT and SNEGSKA (reference sequence). CDR3 protein: CSAPPEWGEIDTQYF. The CDR3 coding sequence is TGCAGTGCCCCGCCCGAATGGGGGGAGATAGATACGCAGTATTTT.

This chain joins TRBV7-9 and TRBJ2-5; 8 nucleotides line up with TRBD2. Germline V gene lookup returns CDR1 SEHNR and CDR2 FQNEAQ (reference sequence). CDR3 length equals 14 residues. V lost 1 base to trimming and J lost 7 bases; unmatched junction nucleotides: 5. CDR3 sequence reads: CASSLGAGGGTQYF. Written as DNA, the CDR3 is TGTGCCAGCAGCTTAGGCGCGGGAGGTGGGACCCAGTACTTC.

The V call is TRBV18, the J call TRBJ2-7, with 9 bases aligning to TRBD1. Germline V CDR1 and CDR2: KGHSH, LQKENI. After removal of 4 bases from V and 5 bases from J, the junction contained 6 bases not matched to a gene. The CDR3 length is 14 residues. The CDR3 DNA reads as TGTGCCAGCTCACATCTGGACAGGGGCAACGAGCAGTACTTC. Translation: CASSHLDRGNEQYF.

This rearrangement joins TRBV12-3 or TRBV12-4 to TRBJ2-3; no clear D gene. CDR3 length: 12 amino acids. Between the trimmed V and J ends, which lost 6 bases and 6 bases, there was a span of 10 bases. The CDR3 is CASSKGGDTQYF. The CDR3 DNA follows: TGTGCCAGCAGCAAAGGTGGGGATACGCAGTATTTT.

This rearrangement joins TRBV29-1 to TRBJ1-2, with a weak D call TRBD1 (5 bases). Germline V lookup: CDR1 SQVTM, CDR2 ANQGSEA. This CDR3 region has 13 residues. With 2 bases removed from V and 3 bases from J, the gap between germline ends came to 10 bases. CDR3: CSVERDGYYGYTF. The CDR3 region has the DNA TGCAGCGTTGAAAGGGACGGATACTATGGCTACACCTTC.

Concerning this clonotype itself: A read error may explain this, as a much larger clone is one base away. This sequence joins TRBV7-2 and TRBJ2-7; D is ambiguous. The CDR3 runs to 13 residues. Trimming cost V 5 bases and J 6 bases, with 14 bases left between them. Per germline, CDR1 SGHTA and CDR2 FQGNSA. This CDR3 is CASSGQPTCEQYF. CDR3 DNA: TGTGCCAGCAGCGGGCAGCCGACCTGCGAGCAGTACTTC.

The chain recombines TRBV4-2 with TRBJ2-5; 7 nucleotides line up with TRBD1. The CDR3 totals 16 residues. The V and J ends lost 1 base and 3 bases, in that order; junction bases with no gene match: 8. Germline V gives CDR1 LGHNA, CDR2 YNFKEQ. This chain's CDR3 is CASSQGIGTAEETQYF. The CDR3 nucleotides are TGTGCCAGCAGCCAAGGAATCGGGACAGCAGAAGAGACCCAGTACTTC.

This chain links TRBV6-2 or TRBV6-3 with TRBJ2-4; no reliable D call. The last part of the DNA fits TRBJ2-5 better; the J call may be wrong. The V gene's germline CDR1 is MNHEY and CDR2 SVGEGT. The CDR3 runs to 14 residues. Here the CDR3 reads CASSYGLNIETQYF. The CDR3 nucleotides are TGTGCCAGCAGTTATGGGCTTAACATAGAGACCCAGTACTTC.

V and J are TRBV20-1 and TRBJ2-4, with 9 bases fitting TRBD1. Judging by the DNA end, TRBJ2-7 fits better; the J call may be wrong. This CDR3 has 12 amino acids. Germline CDR1 is DFQATT and CDR2 is SNEGSKA (reference sequence). The CDR3 here is CSAPDRGCEQYF. The CDR3 region has the DNA TGCAGTGCCCCGGACAGGGGATGCGAGCAGTACTTC.

This clonotype was found a few times. The chain has TRBV20-1 and TRBJ2-7; tentatively, D is TRBD2 (5 bases). The germline gives CDR1 DFQATT, CDR2 SNEGSKA (reference sequence). The CDR3 sequence is 14 residues long. The V gene lost 2 bases and the J gene lost 5 bases, with 16 bases spanning the gap. The CDR3 protein is CSARTRRTPDEQYF. In nucleotides, the CDR3 is TGCAGTGCTAGAACCCGACGGACTCCGGACGAGCAGTACTTC.

There are a few counts of this clonotype. The V call is TRBV12-3 or TRBV12-4, the J call TRBJ1-2; D unresolved. The CDR3 is 13 amino acids. V was cut by 5 bases and J by 5 bases, with 12 bases left in between. CDR3 in amino acids: CASSVGLRYGYTF. In DNA form, the CDR3 reads TGTGCCAGCAGTGTCGGCCTACGGTATGGCTACACCTTC.